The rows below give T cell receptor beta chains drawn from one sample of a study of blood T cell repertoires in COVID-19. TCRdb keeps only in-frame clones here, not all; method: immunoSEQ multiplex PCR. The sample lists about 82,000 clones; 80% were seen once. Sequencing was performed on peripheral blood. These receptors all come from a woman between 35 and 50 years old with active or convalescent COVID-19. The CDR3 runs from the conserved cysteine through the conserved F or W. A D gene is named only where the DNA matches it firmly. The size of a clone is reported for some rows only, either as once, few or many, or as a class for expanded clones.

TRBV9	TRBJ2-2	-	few	CASSVSRDTPGELFF	TGTGCCAGCAGCGTAAGCCGGGACACCCCCGGGGAGCTGTTTTTT
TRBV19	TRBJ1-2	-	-	CASIGAETGPSRGYTF	TGTGCCAGTATTGGGGCGGAAACAGGGCCGAGCCGGGGCTACACCTTC
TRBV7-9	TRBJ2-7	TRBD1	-	CASSWRTGGHEQYF	TGTGCCAGCAGCTGGAGGACAGGGGGGCACGAGCAGTACTTC
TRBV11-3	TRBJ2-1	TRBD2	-	CASSQGLAGREQFF	TGTGCCAGCAGCCAAGGACTAGCCGGGCGGGAGCAGTTCTTC
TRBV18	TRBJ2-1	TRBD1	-	CASSSQAGTGGNEQFF	TGTGCCAGCTCATCCCAAGCCGGGACAGGGGGGAATGAGCAGTTCTTC
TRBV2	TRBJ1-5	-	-	CASRKQGRNQPQHF	TGTGCCAGCAGGAAACAGGGACGCAATCAGCCCCAGCATTTT
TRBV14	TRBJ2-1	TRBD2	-	CASSQEDVAGEYNEQFF	TGTGCCAGCAGCCAAGAGGATGTAGCGGGGGAATACAATGAGCAGTTCTTC
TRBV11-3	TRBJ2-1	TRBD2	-	CASSSLGSGIGNEQFF	TGTGCCAGCAGCTCCCTAGGTAGCGGGATAGGCAATGAGCAGTTCTTC
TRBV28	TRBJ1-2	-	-	CASTEVENGYTF	TGTGCCAGCACTGAGGTGGAGAATGGCTACACCTTC
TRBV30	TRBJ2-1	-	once	CAWSARYEQFF	TGTGCCTGGAGTGCTCGGTATGAGCAGTTCTTC
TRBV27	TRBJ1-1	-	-	CASSLTGKTEAFF	TGTGCCAGCAGTTTAACAGGGAAGACTGAAGCTTTCTTT
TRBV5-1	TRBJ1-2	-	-	CASSLTGSGYTF	TGCGCCAGCAGCTTAACAGGGTCCGGCTACACCTTC
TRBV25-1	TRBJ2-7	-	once	CASSPEGRGGSYEQYF	TGTGCCAGCAGTCCCGAAGGGCGGGGCGGCTCCTACGAGCAGTACTTC
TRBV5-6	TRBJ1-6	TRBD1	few	CASSATGAQNSPLHF	TGTGCCAGCAGCGCGACAGGGGCGCAAAATTCACCCCTCCACTTT
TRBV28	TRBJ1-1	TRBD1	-	CASSLHRGRPETEAFF	TGTGCCAGCAGTTTGCACAGGGGGCGACCTGAGACTGAAGCTTTCTTT
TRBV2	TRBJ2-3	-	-	CASSGGTATDTQYF	TGTGCCAGCAGTGGAGGTACGGCCACAGATACGCAGTATTTT
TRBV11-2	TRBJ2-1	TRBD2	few	CASSLGFSGGGEQFF	TGTGCCAGCAGCTTAGGGTTTAGCGGGGGTGGTGAGCAGTTCTTC
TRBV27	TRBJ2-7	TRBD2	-	CASRSGGTPYEQYF	TGTGCCAGTCGTAGCGGGGGCACCCCCTACGAGCAGTACTTC
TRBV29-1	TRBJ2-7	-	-	CSVVREGGRWTYEQYF	TGCAGCGTTGTCCGAGAGGGAGGCAGGTGGACCTACGAGCAGTACTTC
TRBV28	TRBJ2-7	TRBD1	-	CASSFSGYRGNEQYF	TGTGCCAGCAGTTTTTCTGGATACAGGGGCAACGAGCAGTACTTC
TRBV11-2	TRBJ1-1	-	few	CASSSLGAANTEAFF	TGTGCCAGCAGCTCCCTGGGGGCGGCGAACACTGAAGCTTTCTTT
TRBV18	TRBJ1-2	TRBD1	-	CASSPRTGEGYTF	TGTGCCAGCTCACCCCGGACAGGGGAGGGCTACACCTTC
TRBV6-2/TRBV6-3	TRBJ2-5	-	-	CASSYEVRETQYF	TGTGCCAGCAGTTATGAGGTACGAGAGACCCAGTACTTC
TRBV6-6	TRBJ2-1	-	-	CASQFIDEQFF	TGTGCCAGCCAATTCATTGATGAGCAGTTCTTC
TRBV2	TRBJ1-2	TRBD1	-	CASSGQGAGYGYTF	TGTGCCAGCAGTGGACAGGGGGCAGGCTATGGCTACACCTTC
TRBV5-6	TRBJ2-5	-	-	CASSPDRSETQYF	TGTGCCAGCAGTCCCGACAGGAGCGAGACCCAGTACTTC
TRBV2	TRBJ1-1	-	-	CASSEGIGGKTEAFF	TGTGCCAGCAGTGAAGGTATAGGGGGTAAAACTGAAGCTTTCTTT
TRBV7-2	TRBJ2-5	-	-	CASSLAVGAPQETQYF	TGTGCCAGCAGCTTAGCAGTGGGAGCCCCACAAGAGACCCAGTACTTC
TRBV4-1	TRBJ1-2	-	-	CASSQERGYNYGYTF	TGCGCCAGCAGCCAAGAGCGGGGATATAACTATGGCTACACCTTC
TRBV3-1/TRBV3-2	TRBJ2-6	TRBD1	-	CASSGRQGYGANVLTF	TGTGCCAGCAGCGGTCGACAGGGTTATGGGGCCAACGTCCTGACTTTC
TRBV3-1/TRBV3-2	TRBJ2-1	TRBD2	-	CASSQSTEWREGPYNEQFF	TGTGCCAGCAGCCAATCCACCGAGTGGCGGGAGGGCCCATACAATGAGCAGTTCTTC
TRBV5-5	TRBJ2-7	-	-	CASSKGYTGSEQYF	TGTGCCAGCAGCAAAGGCTACACGGGTTCCGAGCAGTACTTC
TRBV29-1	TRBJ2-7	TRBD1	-	CSVGPQGTGEEQYF	TGCAGCGTTGGCCCTCAAGGAACAGGGGAAGAGCAGTACTTC
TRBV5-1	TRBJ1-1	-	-	CASSTGMNTEAFF	TGCGCCAGCAGCACCGGGATGAACACTGAAGCTTTCTTT
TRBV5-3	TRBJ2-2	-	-	CARSLTRSATGELFF	TGTGCCAGAAGCTTGACTAGGTCGGCCACCGGGGAGCTGTTTTTT
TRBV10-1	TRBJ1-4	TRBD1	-	CASSDHGTGGKLFF	TGCGCCAGCAGTGATCACGGGACAGGGGGGAAACTGTTTTTT
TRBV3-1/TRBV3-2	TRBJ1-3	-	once	CASSSGDTIYF	TGTGCCAGCAGCTCAGGGGACACCATATATTTT
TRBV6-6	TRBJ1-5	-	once	CASSYSEGGQPQHF	TGTGCCAGCAGTTATTCCGAAGGGGGTCAGCCCCAGCATTTT
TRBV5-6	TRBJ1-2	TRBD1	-	CASSTTDRGYGYTF	TGTGCCAGCAGCACGACAGACAGGGGCTATGGCTACACCTTC
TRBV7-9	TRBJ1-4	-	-	CAHPGSEAGFDEKLFF	TGTGCCCACCCGGGCTCAGAAGCGGGATTTGATGAAAAACTGTTTTTT
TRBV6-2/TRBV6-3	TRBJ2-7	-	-	CASSYKLGEQYF	TGTGCCAGCAGTTACAAACTAGGCGAGCAGTACTTC
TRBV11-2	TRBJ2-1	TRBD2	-	CASSPVVGGNEQFF	TGTGCCAGCAGCCCCGTCGTGGGGGGGAATGAGCAGTTCTTC
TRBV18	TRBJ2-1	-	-	CASSQWENEQFF	TGTGCCAGCTCCCAATGGGAGAATGAGCAGTTCTTC
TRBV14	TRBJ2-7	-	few	CASSQVGGVYEQYF	TGTGCCAGCAGCCAAGTAGGAGGAGTCTACGAGCAGTACTTC
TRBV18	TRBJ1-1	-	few	CASSPATGSNTEAFF	TGTGCCAGCTCACCCGCGACAGGCTCGAACACTGAAGCTTTCTTT
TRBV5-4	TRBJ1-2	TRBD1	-	CASSRTQGAEGYTF	TGTGCCAGCAGCAGAACCCAGGGGGCGGAGGGCTACACCTTC
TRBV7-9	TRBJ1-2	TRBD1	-	CASSPEGAYGYTF	TGTGCCAGCAGCCCCGAGGGGGCCTATGGCTACACCTTC
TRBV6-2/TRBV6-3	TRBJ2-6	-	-	CASSRTGSGANVLTF	TGTGCCAGCAGTAGAACAGGGTCTGGGGCCAACGTCCTGACTTTC